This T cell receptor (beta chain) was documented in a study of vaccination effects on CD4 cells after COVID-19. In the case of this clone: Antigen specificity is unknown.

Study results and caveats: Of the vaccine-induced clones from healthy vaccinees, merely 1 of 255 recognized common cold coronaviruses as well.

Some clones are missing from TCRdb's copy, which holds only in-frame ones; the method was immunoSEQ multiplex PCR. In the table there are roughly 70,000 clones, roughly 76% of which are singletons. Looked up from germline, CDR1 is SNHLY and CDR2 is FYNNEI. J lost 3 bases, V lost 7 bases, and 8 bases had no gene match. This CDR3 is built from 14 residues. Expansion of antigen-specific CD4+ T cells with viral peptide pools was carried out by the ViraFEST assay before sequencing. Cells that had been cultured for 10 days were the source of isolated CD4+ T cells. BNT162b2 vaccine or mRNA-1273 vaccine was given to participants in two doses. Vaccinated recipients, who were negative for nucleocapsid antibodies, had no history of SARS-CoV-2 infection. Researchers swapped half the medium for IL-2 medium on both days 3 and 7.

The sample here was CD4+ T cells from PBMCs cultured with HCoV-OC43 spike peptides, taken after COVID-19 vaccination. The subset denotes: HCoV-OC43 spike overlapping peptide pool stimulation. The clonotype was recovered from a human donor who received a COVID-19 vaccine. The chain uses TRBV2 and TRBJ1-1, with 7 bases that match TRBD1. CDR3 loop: CASTREGADTEAFF. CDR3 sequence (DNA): TGTGCCAGCACCCGTGAGGGGGCGGACACTGAAGCTTTCTTT.